This T cell receptor (beta chain) was documented in a study of cytomegalovirus exposure and HLA in healthy donors. Study in general: It was reported in a later analysis that the same platform had been used for the roughly 130 validation repertoires as for the 666 first-cohort repertoires.

Some clones are missing from TCRdb's copy, which holds only in-frame ones; the method was immunoSEQ multiplex PCR. The table shows 55,000 to 75,000 clones, with approximately 95% occurring only once. Points on this clone: Its target is unknown.

Study observations and caveats: Rare TCR sequences predominated, though certain public TCRs were found in many donors.

There are 16 residues in the CDR3. In germline, CDR1 is MGHRA, CDR2 YSYEKL. Trimming left V 1 base short and J 2 bases short, with 15 bases between. The clonotype originates from a woman aged 18-35 years in good health and CMV-seronegative. The chain employs TRBV4-1 and TRBJ2-7, with TRBD1 as a possible D gene (6 bases). Source material: PBMCs. CDR3 nucleotides: TGCGCCAGCAGCCAAGTGTTCGGACAGCCAACCTACGAGCAGTACTTC. Amino acid sequence: CASSQVFGQPTYEQYF.